This TCR beta chain was captured by sequencing in a study of blood T cell repertoires in COVID-19 (dated by TCRdb to the early 2020s). For the study in its entirety: The collaborator samples originated in the United States, Italy and Spain and spanned the acute and convalescent phases of COVID-19. Samples came from the ongoing ImmuneRACE study (first 160 participants) plus 1,254 subjects from 6 global collaborators. The prospective study material was composed of cDNA or gDNA derived from T cells, B-cell-depleted T cells, or PBMCs. The dataset comprised deeply sampled blood TCRbeta repertoires from subjects exposed to, actively infected with, or recovered from COVID-19. Where HLA class I and class II types were available, the types were taken from metadata supplied by the sample provider, not from assay-based typing. Sample metadata almost always included a de-identified subject ID, COVID-19 status, age in years and sex. The repertoires were released in a freely available public database meant as a resource for research on the immune response to SARS-CoV-2. General study outcomes and caveats: The quantity of clinical and demographic metadata differed by source and by participant and was supplied without curation.

From a lookup of the germline V gene (reference sequence), CDR1 and CDR2 are LGHDT and YNNKEL. V is shortened by 2 bases, J by 0 bases, and the region joining them spans 7 bases. The CDR3 sequence holds 14 residues, the cysteine and phenylalanine included. The kept DNA is CDR3 alone, 42 bases in frame from the first base. Enrolling through a virtual design, the prospective study's participants ranged in age from roughly 18 to 89 years and lived across roughly 23 United States geographic areas. To assign participants to cohorts, the prospective study relied on clinical history that participants themselves reported in a screening survey and a study questionnaire. In the prospective study, mobile phlebotomists collected whole blood, serum and a nasopharyngeal or oropharyngeal swab from each participant. Additional blood draws and questionnaires over an approximately 2-month period could optionally be provided by prospective study participants. Before DNA extraction, prospective study blood samples were shipped either frozen or at room temperature.

Note on this clone: The antigen this receptor binds is unknown. Base qualities are not provided; no much larger clone lies one nucleotide away.

The immunoSEQ Assay, a bias-controlled multiplex PCR, was used to amplify TCRbeta CDR3 regions from genomic DNA. As for the authors' bioinformatics: The number of nucleated cells in each sample was estimated by amplification of reference gene primers within the assay. To quantify the absolute abundance of each unique TCRbeta CDR3 rearrangement, sequence reads were collapsed and filtered. For each sample, productive Simpson clonality was calculated by taking the square root of Simpson's diversity index across productive rearrangements. Drawn from immuneACCESS, this table holds only the in-frame rearrangements with V and J called that TCRdb kept. Clones are partly lost; checked studies trace under half to an unresolved V gene and leave the rest unexplained. That table supplies the V and J calls and clone size; D and trimming were determined from the DNA. For this sample there are 200,000 to 250,000 clones; around 86% appear just once. The ten largest clones take up less than 4.5% of the sample.

The rearranged segments are TRBV3-1 (or the pseudogene TRBV3-2) and TRBJ1-2; the D region possibly corresponds to TRBD1 (5 bases align). The specimen sequenced was PBMCs or T cells enriched from blood (not recorded which). This receptor was identified in a middle-aged woman with acute COVID-19. The nucleotides are TGTGCCAGCAGCCAAATGACAGCTAACTATGGCTACACCTTC. Translated, this is CASSQMTANYGYTF.